A selection of T cell receptor beta chains follows, all from one sample in a study of shared clonotypes between healthy human individuals. Sequencing used immunoSEQ multiplex PCR; TCRdb keeps in-frame clones, though not all of them. Of millions of clones listed, 95% are singletons. The specimen sequenced was naive CD4+ T cells sorted from blood. These receptors were collected from a man aged 18 to 29 in good health. Both conserved end residues are part of each CDR3. A D gene is named only where the DNA matches it firmly. A clone size is listed for some rows: how often the clone was seen (once, few, many), or a class if it is expanded.

>TRBV4-1|NA|NA|TRBJ2-2
CASSQDGSLNTGELFF
TGCGCCAGCAGCCAAGATGGGAGCTTGAACACCGGGGAGCTGTTTTTT
>TRBV5-1|NA|NA|TRBJ2-3
CASSLGGLSTDTQYF
TGCGCCAGCAGCTTGGGGGGCCTCTCGACAGATACGCAGTATTTT
>TRBV9|NA|NA|TRBJ2-7
CASSPPGTYEQYF
TGTGCCAGCAGCCCCCCAGGGACCTACGAGCAGTACTTC
>TRBV29-1|NA|NA|TRBJ1-2
CSVVGQGDYGYTF
TGCAGCGTTGTCGGGCAGGGTGACTATGGCTACACCTTC
>TRBV5-4|TRBD1|NA|TRBJ2-1
CASSLGQGTYNEQFF
TGTGCCAGCAGCCTGGGACAGGGGACATACAATGAGCAGTTCTTC
>TRBV4-2|TRBD2|once|TRBJ2-2
CASSLGTSDTGELFF
TGTGCCAGCAGCCTGGGGACTAGCGACACCGGGGAGCTGTTTTTT
>TRBV5-1|TRBD1|NA|TRBJ1-1
CASSSQGAGTEAFF
TGCGCCAGCAGCTCCCAGGGGGCGGGCACTGAAGCTTTCTTT
>TRBV27|TRBD1|NA|TRBJ1-2
CASSLYTGANYGYTF
TGTGCCAGCAGTTTATATACAGGGGCCAACTATGGCTACACCTTC
>TRBV7-9|NA|NA|TRBJ2-3
CASSLQGYTDTQYF
TGTGCCAGCAGCTTACAGGGGTACACAGATACGCAGTATTTT
>TRBV19|NA|NA|TRBJ2-7
CASSMNGPGYEQYF
TGTGCCAGTAGTATGAACGGACCGGGGTACGAGCAGTACTTC
>TRBV5-6|TRBD1|NA|TRBJ2-7
CASSLGDRDHEQYF
TGTGCCAGCAGCTTGGGAGACAGGGATCACGAGCAGTACTTC
>TRBV7-2|TRBD2|NA|TRBJ2-1
CASSPGLAGASYNEQFF
TGTGCCAGCAGCCCCGGACTAGCGGGAGCCTCGTACAATGAGCAGTTCTTC
>TRBV5-5|NA|NA|TRBJ2-1
CASSLGQVSYNEQFF
TGTGCCAGCAGCCTGGGGCAGGTCTCCTACAATGAGCAGTTCTTC
>TRBV25-1|TRBD2|NA|TRBJ2-1
CASSDLLGLAGSVEQFF
TGTGCCAGCAGTGACCTCCTGGGACTAGCGGGATCCGTTGAGCAGTTCTTC